The 5 T cell receptor beta chains below all came from one sample that was sequenced in a study of blood T cells in healthy people across ages. Using a J-beta primer mix together with a sample-barcoded 5' primer, a second PCR was run for about 6 to 12 cycles. TCRdb re-analysed the 5' RACE reads in MiXCR, keeping a single row per CDR3 protein. The data contain 650,000 or so distinct CDR3 sequences, over 40% of them singletons. Material: blood. These receptors were collected from a woman of 80 years or more in good health.

CDR3 bases: TGTGCCAGCAGCTTATTCACTAGCGGGCAAGAGACCCAGTACTTC. Its translation: CASSLFTSGQETQYF. This rearrangement joins TRBV7-2 to TRBJ2-5; 9 bases fit TRBD2. The CDR3 runs 15 residues. The germline CDR1 and CDR2 sequences are SGHTA and FQGNSA. V lost 2 bases to trimming and J lost 2 bases; unmatched junction nucleotides: 3.

This clonotype was observed at least ten times. The V gene is TRBV20-1, the J gene TRBJ2-1; 8 bases fit TRBD2. CDR3 length: 16 amino acids. Germline V gene lookup returns CDR1 DFQATT and CDR2 SNEGSKA (reference sequence). The V and J ends lost 5 bases and 8 bases, in that order; junction bases with no gene match: 17. The CDR3 sequence: CSARLIVAGSGDEQFF. DNA for the CDR3: TGCAGTGCTCGCTTAATCGTAGCGGGATCGGGAGATGAGCAGTTCTTC.

This clonotype was observed at least ten times. The chain is built from TRBV3-1 and TRBJ2-3, with TRBD1 identical over 9 bases. The CDR3 has 12 amino acids. The junction had 7 bases not matched to a gene; V was cut back by 10 bases and J by 8 bases. The germline V gene has CDR1 LGHDT and CDR2 YNNKEL (reference sequence). The CDR3 bases are TGTGCCACCGGGACAGGGAAAGGTACGCAGTATTTT. Translation gives CATGTGKGTQYF.

This clonotype has a handful of counts. The chain links TRBV20-1 to TRBJ2-3; TRBD2 agrees at 8 bases. J lost 6 bases, V lost 7 bases, and 3 bases had no gene match. This CDR3 is built from 11 residues. Germline V gives CDR1 DFQATT, CDR2 SNEGSKA (reference sequence). CDR3 protein: CSVSGVDTQYF. Written as DNA, the CDR3 is TGCAGTGTTAGCGGGGTGGATACGCAGTATTTT.

The genes are TRBV15 and TRBJ1-5; 7 positions agree with TRBD1. Trimming took 0 bases from V and 6 from J; bases not matched to a gene: 8. CDR1 LNHNV and CDR2 YYDKDF come from the germline V gene (reference sequence). The length of the CDR3 is 16 residues. CDR3 in amino acids: CATSREGTVGTQPQHF. CDR3 bases: TGTGCCACCAGCAGAGAGGGGACAGTTGGTACTCAGCCCCAGCATTTT. Full variable domain (rest looked up from reference TRBV15 and TRBJ1-5): DAMVIQNPRYQVTQFGKPVTLSCSQTLNHNVMYWYQQKSSQAPKLLFHYYDKDFNNEADTPDNFQSRRPNTSFCFLDIRSPGLGDTAMYLCATSREGTVGTQPQHFGDGTRLSIL.